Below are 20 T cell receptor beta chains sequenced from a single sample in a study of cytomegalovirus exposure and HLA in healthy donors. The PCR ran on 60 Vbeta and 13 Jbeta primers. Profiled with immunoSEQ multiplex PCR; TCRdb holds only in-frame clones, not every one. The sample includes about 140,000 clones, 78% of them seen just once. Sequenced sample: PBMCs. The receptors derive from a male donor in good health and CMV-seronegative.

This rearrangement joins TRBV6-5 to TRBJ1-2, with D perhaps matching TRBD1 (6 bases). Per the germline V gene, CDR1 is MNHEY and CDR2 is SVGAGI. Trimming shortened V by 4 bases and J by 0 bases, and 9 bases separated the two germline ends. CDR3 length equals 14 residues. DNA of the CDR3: TGTGCCAGCAGTTGGGGGGGGCCTAACTATGGCTACACCTTC. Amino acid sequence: CASSWGGPNYGYTF.

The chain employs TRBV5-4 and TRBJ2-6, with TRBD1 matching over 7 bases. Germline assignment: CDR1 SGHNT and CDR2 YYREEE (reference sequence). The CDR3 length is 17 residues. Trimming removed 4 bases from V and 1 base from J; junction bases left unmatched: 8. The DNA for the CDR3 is TGTGCCAGCAGCACCGGGACAGCGATTTCTGGGGCCAACGTCCTGACTTTC. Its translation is CASSTGTAISGANVLTF.

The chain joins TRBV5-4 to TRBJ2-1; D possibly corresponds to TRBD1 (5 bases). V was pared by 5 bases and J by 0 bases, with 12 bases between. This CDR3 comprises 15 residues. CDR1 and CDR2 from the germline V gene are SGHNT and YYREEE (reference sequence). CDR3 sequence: CASSQGADSYNEQFF. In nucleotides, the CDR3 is TGTGCCAGCAGTCAGGGTGCTGACTCCTACAATGAGCAGTTCTTC.

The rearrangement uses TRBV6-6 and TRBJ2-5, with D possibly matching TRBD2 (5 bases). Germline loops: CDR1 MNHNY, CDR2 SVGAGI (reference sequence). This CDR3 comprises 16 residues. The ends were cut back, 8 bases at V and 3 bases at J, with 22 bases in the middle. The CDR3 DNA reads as TGTGCCAGCCTTAAAATCGGGCGGGTCGGGGAAGAGACCCAGTACTTC. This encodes CASLKIGRVGEETQYF.

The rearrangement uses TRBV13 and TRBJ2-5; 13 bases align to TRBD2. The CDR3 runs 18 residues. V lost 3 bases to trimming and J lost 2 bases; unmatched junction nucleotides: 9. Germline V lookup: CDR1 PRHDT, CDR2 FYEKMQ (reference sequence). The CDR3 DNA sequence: TGTGCCAGCAGCTTCACTAGCGGGGGGGCAGCGGGTCAAGAGACCCAGTACTTC. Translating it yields CASSFTSGGAAGQETQYF. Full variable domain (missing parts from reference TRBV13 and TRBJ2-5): AAGVIQSPRHLIKEKRETATLKCYPIPRHDTVYWYQQGPGQDPQFLISFYEKMQSDKGSIPDRFSAQQFSDYHSELNMSSLELGDSALYFCASSFTSGGAAGQETQYFGPGTRLLVL.

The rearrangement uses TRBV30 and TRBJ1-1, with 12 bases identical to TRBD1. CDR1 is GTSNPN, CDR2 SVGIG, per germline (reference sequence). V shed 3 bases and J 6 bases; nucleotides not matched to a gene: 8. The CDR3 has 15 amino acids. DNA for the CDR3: TGTGCCTGGAGAGGGGACAGGGGGCGGAGGCCTGAAGCTTTCTTT. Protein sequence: CAWRGDRGRRPEAFF.

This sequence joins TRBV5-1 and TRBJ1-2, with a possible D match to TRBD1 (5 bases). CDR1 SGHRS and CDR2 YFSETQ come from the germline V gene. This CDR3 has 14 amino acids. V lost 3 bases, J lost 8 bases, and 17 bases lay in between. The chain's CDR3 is CASSWGGVGSGYTF. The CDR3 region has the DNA TGCGCCAGCAGCTGGGGAGGGGTCGGGTCCGGCTACACCTTC.

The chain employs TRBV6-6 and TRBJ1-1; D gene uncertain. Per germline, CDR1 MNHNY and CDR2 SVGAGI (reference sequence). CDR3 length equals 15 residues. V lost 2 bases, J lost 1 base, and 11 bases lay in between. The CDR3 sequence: CASSYRFNWNTEAFF. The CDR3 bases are TGTGCCAGCAGTTACCGGTTCAACTGGAACACTGAAGCTTTCTTT.

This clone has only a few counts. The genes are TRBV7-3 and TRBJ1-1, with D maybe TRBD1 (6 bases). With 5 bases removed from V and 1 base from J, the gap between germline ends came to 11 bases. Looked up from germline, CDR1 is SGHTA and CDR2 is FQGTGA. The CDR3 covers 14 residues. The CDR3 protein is CASSPRGGNTEAFF. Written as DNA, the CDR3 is TGTGCCAGCAGCCCGAGGGGGGGGAACACTGAAGCTTTCTTT.

Here the CDR3 reads CASSPKGVGEQFF. The CDR3 region has the DNA TGTGCCAGCTCACCAAAGGGGGTTGGGGAGCAGTTCTTC. The chain joins TRBV18 to TRBJ2-1; a possible D gene is TRBD1 (6 bases). The germline CDR1 and CDR2 sequences are KGHSH and LQKENI. V gave up 2 bases and J gave up 10 bases, with 12 bases separating them. The CDR3 is made up of 13 amino acids.

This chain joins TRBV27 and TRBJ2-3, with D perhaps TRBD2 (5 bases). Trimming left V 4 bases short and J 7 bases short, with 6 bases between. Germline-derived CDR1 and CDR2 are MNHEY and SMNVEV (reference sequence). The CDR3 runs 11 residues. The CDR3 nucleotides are TGTGCCAGCAGTTCGGGATATACGCAGTATTTT. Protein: CASSSGYTQYF.

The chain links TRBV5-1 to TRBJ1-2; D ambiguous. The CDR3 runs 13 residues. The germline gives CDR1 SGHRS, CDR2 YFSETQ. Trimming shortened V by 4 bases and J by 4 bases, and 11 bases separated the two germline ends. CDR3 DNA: TGCGCCAGCAGCCCTACCTTCGGCTATGGCTACACCTTC. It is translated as CASSPTFGYGYTF.

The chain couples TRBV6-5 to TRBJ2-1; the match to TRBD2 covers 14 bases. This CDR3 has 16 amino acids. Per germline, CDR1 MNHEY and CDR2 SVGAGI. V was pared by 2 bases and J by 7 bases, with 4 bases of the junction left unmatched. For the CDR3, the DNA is TGTGCCAGCAGTTACGCCGGACTAGCGGGAGGTAATGAGCAGTTCTTC. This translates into CASSYAGLAGGNEQFF.

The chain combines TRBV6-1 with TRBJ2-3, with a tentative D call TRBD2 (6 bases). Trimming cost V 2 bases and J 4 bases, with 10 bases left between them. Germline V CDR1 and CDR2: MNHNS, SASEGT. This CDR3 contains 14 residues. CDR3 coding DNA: TGTGCCAGCAGTGAAAGATGGAGGGCAGATACGCAGTATTTT. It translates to CASSERWRADTQYF.

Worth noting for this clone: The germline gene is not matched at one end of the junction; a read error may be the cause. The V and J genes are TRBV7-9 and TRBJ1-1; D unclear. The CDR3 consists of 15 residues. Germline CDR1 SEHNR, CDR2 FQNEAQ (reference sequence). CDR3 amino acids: CSSSLRQDSNTEAFF. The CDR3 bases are TGTTCCAGCAGCTTGAGGCAGGACTCGAACACTGAAGCTTTCTTT.

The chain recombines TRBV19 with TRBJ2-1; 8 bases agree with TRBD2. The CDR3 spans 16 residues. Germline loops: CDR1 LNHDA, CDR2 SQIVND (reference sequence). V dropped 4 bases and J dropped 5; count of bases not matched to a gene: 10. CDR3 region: CASSTRTSTFNNEQFF. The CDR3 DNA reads TGTGCCAGTAGTACCCGGACTAGCACCTTCAACAATGAGCAGTTCTTC.

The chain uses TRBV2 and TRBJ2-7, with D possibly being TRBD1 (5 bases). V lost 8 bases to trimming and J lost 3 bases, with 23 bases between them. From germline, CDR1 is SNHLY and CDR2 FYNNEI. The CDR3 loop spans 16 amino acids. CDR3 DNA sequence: TGTGCCAGCCTAGACAGAAACTACGAACTTAACTACGAGCAGTACTTC. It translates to CASLDRNYELNYEQYF.

The DNA for the CDR3 is TGTGCCAGGCAGGGGACTAGCGGCCTATACGAGCAGTACTTC. Its protein product is CARQGTSGLYEQYF. The chain couples TRBV2 to TRBJ2-5; 11 bases match TRBD2. The DNA end is a closer match to TRBJ2-7, so the J assignment may be wrong. The CDR3 extends over 14 amino acids. The germline V gene encodes CDR1 SNHLY and CDR2 FYNNEI.

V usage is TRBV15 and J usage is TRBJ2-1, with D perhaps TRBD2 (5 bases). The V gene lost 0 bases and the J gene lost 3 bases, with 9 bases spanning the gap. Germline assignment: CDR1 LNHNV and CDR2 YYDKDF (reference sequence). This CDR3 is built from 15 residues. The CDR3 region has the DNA TGTGCCACCAGCAGAGAGGGTGGGAGCTACAATGAGCAGTTCTTC. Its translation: CATSREGGSYNEQFF.

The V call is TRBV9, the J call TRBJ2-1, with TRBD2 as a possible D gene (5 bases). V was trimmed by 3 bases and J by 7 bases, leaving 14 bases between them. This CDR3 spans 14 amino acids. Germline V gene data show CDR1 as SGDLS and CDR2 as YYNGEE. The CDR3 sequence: CASSGGRKKNEQFF. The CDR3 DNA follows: TGTGCCAGCAGCGGAGGGCGGAAAAAGAATGAGCAGTTCTTC.